One and the same sample provided the 27 T cell receptor beta chains below, sequenced in a study of blood T cell repertoires in COVID-19. Here immunoSEQ multiplex PCR was the method, and the copy in TCRdb shows in-frame clones only, minus some. The sample includes about 260,000 clones, 80% to 90% of them seen just once. The sample consisted of PBMCs or T cells enriched from blood (not recorded which). The receptors here all came from a woman in her 40s who had been exposed to COVID-19.

The chain joins TRBV6-5 to TRBJ2-7; D is undetermined. Germline V CDR1 and CDR2: MNHEY, SVGAGI. V lost 3 bases and J 0 bases, leaving 6 bases between the germline ends. This CDR3 spans 13 amino acids. The CDR3 here is CASSYLPSYEQYF. CDR3 sequence (DNA): TGTGCCAGCAGTTATCTCCCCTCCTACGAGCAGTACTTC.

The chain couples TRBV15 to TRBJ1-5, with 7 nucleotides matching TRBD1. The trim removed 4 bases at V and 7 bases at J, leaving 13 bases unmatched. This CDR3 is 16 amino acids long. Germline lookup yields CDR1 LNHNV and CDR2 YYDKDF (reference sequence). The CDR3 DNA follows: TGTGCCACCAGCACTACAGTTACAGGGGCGGGACAGCCCCAGCATTTT. This encodes CATSTTVTGAGQPQHF.

The chain couples TRBV24-1 to TRBJ2-5; the D gene is possibly TRBD1 (6 bases). CDR1 and CDR2 from the germline V gene are KGHDR and SFDVKD. The V end was cut by 3 bases, the J end by 2 bases, with 15 bases between. This CDR3 comprises 16 residues. In DNA form, the CDR3 reads TGTGCCACCAGTGATCCTATTGGGACAACACAAGAGACCCAGTACTTC. Its translation: CATSDPIGTTQETQYF.

The rearrangement joins TRBV19 to TRBJ1-1; tentatively, D is TRBD1 (5 bases). Germline V CDR1 and CDR2: LNHDA, SQIVND (reference sequence). Trimming stripped 1 base from V and 11 bases from J, with 14 bases between. The CDR3 extends over 13 amino acids. The CDR3 DNA reads as TGTGCCAGTAGTATAGTAAAAGGGGCTGGGGCTTTCTTT. It is translated as CASSIVKGAGAFF. Full variable domain (remainder filled in from reference TRBV19 and TRBJ1-1): DGGITQSPKYLFRKEGQNVTLSCEQNLNHDAMYWYRQDPGQGLRLIYYSQIVNDFQKGDIAEGYSVSREKKESFPLTVTSAQKNPTAFYLCASSIVKGAGAFFGQGTRLTVV.

This chain connects TRBV23-1 to TRBJ2-7; 15 bases fit TRBD2. TRBV23-1 is identified as an open reading frame with a role that is uncertain. The ends lost 8 bases at V and 3 bases at J; junction bases unmatched: 2. This CDR3 is built from 14 residues. The CDR3 spells CASGTSGRRYEQYV. CDR3 nucleotide sequence: TGCGCCAGCGGGACTAGCGGGAGGCGCTACGAGCAGTACGTC.

The chain joins TRBV28 to TRBJ2-3; 10 bases align to TRBD2. The ends lost 6 bases at V and 2 bases at J; junction bases unmatched: 5. The CDR3 has 15 residues. Germline loops: CDR1 MDHEN, CDR2 SYDVKM. The DNA of the CDR3 is TGTGCCAGCAGGCCAAGCGGGGGGGACACAGATACGCAGTATTTT. Amino acid sequence: CASRPSGGDTDTQYF. Using reference TRBV28 and TRBJ2-3 for the parts outside the CDR3, the full variable domain is DVKVTQSSRYLVKRTGEKVFLECVQDMDHENMFWYRQDPGLGLRLIYFSYDVKMKEKGDIPEGYSVSREKKERFSLILESASTNQTSMYLCASRPSGGDTDTQYFGPGTRLTVL.

The CDR3 loop is CASSGSGGAPGELFF. The CDR3 nucleotides read TGTGCCAGCAGTGGGAGCGGGGGGGCCCCCGGGGAGCTGTTTTTT. V gene TRBV4-2 combines with J gene TRBJ2-2; 10 nucleotides agree with TRBD2. This CDR3 region has 15 residues. The V and J ends lost 6 bases and 6 bases, in that order; junction bases with no gene match: 7. In germline, CDR1 is LGHNA, CDR2 YNFKEQ.

The V call is TRBV3-1 (or the pseudogene TRBV3-2), the J call TRBJ1-4, with unresolved D. V was trimmed by 2 bases and J by 5 bases, leaving 9 bases between them. The length of the CDR3 is 14 residues. Germline CDR1 LGHDT, CDR2 YNNKEL (reference sequence). The CDR3 region has the DNA TGTGCCAGCAGCCAACGGAGGAACAATGAAAAACTGTTTTTT. It translates to CASSQRRNNEKLFF.

The chain links TRBV10-1 to TRBJ2-3; 7 positions match TRBD2. The CDR3 covers 16 residues. Germline CDR1 WNHNN, CDR2 SYGVQD (reference sequence). J gave up 1 base and V 0 bases, and 4 bases lay outside the gene matches. In DNA form, the CDR3 reads TGCGCCAGCAGTGAGTCGAGCGGGGAATGCACAGATACGCAGTATTTT. This encodes CASSESSGECTDTQYF.

The chain uses TRBV24-1 and TRBJ2-1; 7 nucleotides match TRBD2. The CDR3 extends over 17 amino acids. From germline, CDR1 is KGHDR and CDR2 SFDVKD. Unmatched junction bases numbered 6, after V lost 2 bases and J lost 0 bases. The CDR3: CATSDYGGSSSYNEQFF. The CDR3 region has the DNA TGTGCCACCAGTGATTACGGGGGGTCGAGCTCCTACAATGAGCAGTTCTTC.

This chain connects TRBV7-2 to TRBJ2-3; 14 bases agree with TRBD2. The CDR3 has 19 residues. With 0 bases clipped from V and 2 bases from J, the junction kept 7 bases outside the gene matches. The germline CDR1 and CDR2 sequences are SGHTA and FQGNSA. DNA of the CDR3: TGTGCCAGCAGCTTAGCAACCAGACTAGCGGGGGGGCCCACAGATACGCAGTATTTT. Translating gives CASSLATRLAGGPTDTQYF.

The chain joins TRBV3-1 (or the pseudogene TRBV3-2) to TRBJ2-5; D possibly corresponds to TRBD1 (7 bases). V was trimmed by 4 bases and J by 4 bases, leaving 19 bases between them. The CDR3 consists of 16 residues. Germline loops: CDR1 LGHDT, CDR2 YNNKEL (reference sequence). CDR3 nucleotide sequence: TGTGCCAGCAGCCGCACGCCAGGAGGGGGCCGAGAGACCCAGTACTTC. This encodes CASSRTPGGGRETQYF.

To note about this clone: Other DNA sequences within the sample encode an identical CDR3. The chain combines TRBV6-5 with TRBJ2-7; 8 positions match TRBD1. Trimming at V came to 0 bases and at J to 2 bases, leaving 3 bases not matched to a gene. This CDR3 contains 15 residues. Germline CDR1 is MNHEY and CDR2 is SVGAGI. The CDR3 sequence: CASSYSGTGTYEQYF. As DNA, the CDR3 is TGTGCCAGCAGTTACTCAGGGACAGGTACCTACGAGCAGTACTTC.

The V and J genes are TRBV6-2 or TRBV6-3 and TRBJ1-2, with TRBD1 matching 9 bases. The CDR3 totals 14 residues. CDR1 and CDR2 (germline): MNHEY, SVGEGT. With V trimmed by 5 bases and J by 5 bases, 6 bases remained unmatched. In DNA form, the CDR3 reads TGTGCCAGCAGTACCACCGGGACAGGGTATGGCTACACCTTC. Protein: CASSTTGTGYGYTF.

The chain carries TRBV5-6 and TRBJ2-7; TRBD2 matches at 7 bases. The CDR3 covers 12 residues. Trimming took 6 bases from V and 4 from J; bases not matched to a gene: 4. The V gene's germline CDR1 is SGHDT and CDR2 YYEEEE. The CDR3 loop is CASNSLAYEQYF. As DNA, the CDR3 is TGTGCCAGCAACTCACTAGCGTACGAGCAGTACTTC.

The V call is TRBV19, the J call TRBJ2-7; possible D gene TRBD1, 6 bases. V dropped 7 bases and J dropped 3 bases, with 19 bases sitting between them. The CDR3 sequence is 15 residues long. CDR1 LNHDA and CDR2 SQIVND come from the germline V gene (reference sequence). The CDR3 is CASKEGRGPFYEQYF. CDR3 coding DNA: TGTGCCAGTAAAGAGGGCAGGGGTCCTTTCTACGAGCAGTACTTC.

The sample holds one count of this clone. J is TRBJ1-2 and V is TRBV28; tentatively, D is TRBD1 (5 bases). The CDR3 is 14 residues long. Germline V gives CDR1 MDHEN, CDR2 SYDVKM. Trimming cost V 1 base and J 8 bases, with 14 bases left between them. CDR3 sequence: CASSLYTGERGYTF. CDR3 nucleotide sequence: TGTGCCAGCAGTTTATACACGGGGGAAAGGGGCTACACCTTC.

J is TRBJ1-1 and V is TRBV7-2; the match to TRBD1 covers 7 bases. Germline loops: CDR1 SGHTA, CDR2 FQGNSA. With 5 bases clipped from V and 1 base from J, the junction kept 4 bases outside the gene matches. This CDR3 is built from 14 residues. CDR3 DNA sequence: TGTGCCAGCAGCCTAGACAGGGAGAACACTGAAGCTTTCTTT. This encodes CASSLDRENTEAFF.

The J gene is TRBJ2-7, the V gene TRBV7-6; 7 nucleotides align to TRBD1. Germline V gene lookup returns CDR1 SGHVS and CDR2 FNYEAQ. V shed 5 bases and J 3 bases; nucleotides not matched to a gene: 4. This CDR3 is 13 amino acids long. CDR3 sequence: CASSPGQYYEQYF. In nucleotides, the CDR3 is TGTGCCAGCAGCCCGGGACAGTACTACGAGCAGTACTTC.

The chain joins TRBV2 to TRBJ1-3; 8 bases line up with TRBD1. CDR1 and CDR2 (germline): SNHLY, FYNNEI. J was trimmed by 5 bases and V by 2 bases; bases with no gene match: 5. The CDR3 has 15 residues. As DNA, the CDR3 is TGTGCCAGCAGTGAACAAGGGACAGGCAGAAACACCATATATTTT. Its translation is CASSEQGTGRNTIYF.

The J gene is TRBJ1-1, the V gene TRBV28; perhaps TRBD1 as D (6 bases). Germline V gene data show CDR1 as MDHEN and CDR2 as SYDVKM. V dropped 5 bases and J dropped 6 bases, with 16 bases sitting between them. The CDR3 runs to 14 residues. For the CDR3, the DNA is TGTGCCAGCAGTCCAGGGGATTTTCGCCCTGAAGCTTTCTTT. Its protein product is CASSPGDFRPEAFF. Based on the CDR3 plus reference TRBV28 and TRBJ1-1, the full variable domain is DVKVTQSSRYLVKRTGEKVFLECVQDMDHENMFWYRQDPGLGLRLIYFSYDVKMKEKGDIPEGYSVSREKKERFSLILESASTNQTSMYLCASSPGDFRPEAFFGQGTRLTVV.

This clone was found once. The chain has TRBV24-1 and TRBJ2-1, with 9 bases that match TRBD2. In germline, CDR1 is KGHDR, CDR2 SFDVKD. There are 16 residues in the CDR3. J was trimmed by 5 bases and V by 5 bases; bases with no gene match: 9. Here the CDR3 reads CATSVPGGRVNNEQFF. CDR3 DNA: TGTGCCACCAGTGTCCCCGGCGGGAGGGTGAACAATGAGCAGTTCTTC.

This chain connects TRBV29-1 to TRBJ2-1; 12 positions match TRBD2. The CDR3 totals 13 residues. Germline lookup yields CDR1 SQVTM and CDR2 ANQGSEA. V was pared by 7 bases and J by 9 bases, with 7 bases of the junction left unmatched. CDR3 nucleotide sequence: TGCAGCGCGACTAGCGGGGGTTTCGCTGAGCAGTTCTTC. Amino acid sequence: CSATSGGFAEQFF.

This chain connects TRBV11-3 to TRBJ2-7, with TRBD2 matching over 8 bases. The CDR3 runs to 16 residues. Unmatched junction bases numbered 7, after V lost 1 base and J lost 2 bases. Germline lookup yields CDR1 SGHNT and CDR2 YENEEA. The CDR3 spells CASSLGGRSPTYEQYV. CDR3 nucleotide sequence: TGTGCCAGCAGCTTAGGCGGGAGGTCCCCTACCTACGAGCAGTACGTC.

CDR3 sequence: CASSDRGLRRDTIYF. In DNA form, the CDR3 reads TGTGCCAGCAGCGACAGGGGGCTTAGGAGAGACACCATATATTTT. The chain is built from TRBV14 and TRBJ1-3, with 10 bases that match TRBD1. Germline trimming cut 5 bases from V and 8 bases from J; bases unmatched to any gene: 9. There are 15 residues in the CDR3. The V gene's germline CDR1 is SGHDN and CDR2 FVKESK.

The rearrangement uses TRBV11-2 and TRBJ2-1, with 8 nucleotides matching TRBD2. The CDR3 spans 17 residues. Germline assignment: CDR1 SGHAT and CDR2 FQNNGV. The ends lost 1 base at V and 3 bases at J; junction bases unmatched: 8. The CDR3 DNA is TGTGCCAGCAGCTTAGCCCCACCGGGACTAGACTACAATGAGCAGTTCTTC. Protein product: CASSLAPPGLDYNEQFF. Drawing the rest from reference TRBV11-2 and TRBJ2-1, the complete variable domain is EAGVAQSPRYKIIEKRQSVAFWCNPISGHATLYWYQQILGQGPKLLIQFQNNGVVDDSQLPKDRFSAERLKGVDSTLKIQPAKLEDSAVYLCASSLAPPGLDYNEQFFGPGTRLTVL.

This sequence joins TRBV7-2 and TRBJ2-2, with D hard to call. CDR1 and CDR2 (germline): SGHTA, FQGNSA. V lost 5 bases and J lost 5, with 18 bases in between. The CDR3 covers 16 residues. CDR3 sequence: CASSPPARRETGELFF. Written as DNA, the CDR3 is TGTGCCAGCAGCCCGCCCGCGCGCCGTGAGACCGGGGAGCTGTTTTTT.